This T cell receptor beta chain was profiled in a study of blood T cell repertoires in COVID-19. At the level of the study: COVID-19 samples from acute and convalescent phases originated in the United States, Italy and Spain. The analysed material was cDNA or gDNA that came from T cells, B-cell-depleted T cells, or PBMCs.

V was trimmed by 5 bases and J by 4 bases, leaving 11 bases between them. CDR3 length: 13 amino acids. Germline-derived CDR1 and CDR2 are SGHTA and FQGTGA. Original processing notes: Amplifying reference gene primers gave estimates of nucleated cell counts. Profiled with immunoSEQ multiplex PCR; TCRdb holds only in-frame clones, not every one. V and J calls and clone size are as listed in that table; D and trimming were resolved from the DNA. The data hold 140,000 or so clones, with under 90% observed a single time. The V call is TRBV7-3, the J call TRBJ1-2; D may be TRBD1 (5 bases). Sequencing was done on a sample of peripheral blood. This clonotype was obtained from a human donor in a cohort sampled during active COVID-19. DNA of the CDR3: TGTGCCAGCAGCGACGACAGAGGCTATGGCTACACCTTC. This encodes CASSDDRGYGYTF.